The 20 T cell receptor beta chains presented below share a single source sample, sequenced in a study of T cell changes during pregnancy in multiple sclerosis. Method: immunoSEQ multiplex PCR; TCRdb's copy keeps in-frame clones and lacks some. The data contain approximately 88,000 clones, 85% to 95% of them seen just once; the ten biggest clones take up approximately 4.5%. The starting material was peripheral blood, obtained in the first trimester of pregnancy. These receptors all stem from a female donor with multiple sclerosis, enrolled in a pregnancy study.

The chain uses TRBV29-1 and TRBJ2-1; D is possibly TRBD2 (5 bases). From germline, CDR1 is SQVTM and CDR2 ANQGSEA. The V and J ends lost 3 bases and 2 bases respectively, with 17 bases between them. The CDR3 loop spans 16 amino acids. DNA for the CDR3: TGCAGCGTTGAGGAGGCGAGCCGTAATCCCTACAATGAGCAGTTCTTC. Residues: CSVEEASRNPYNEQFF.

V usage is TRBV11-2 and J usage is TRBJ1-2; a weak D match, TRBD1 (5 bases). The CDR3 is made up of 12 amino acids. From germline, CDR1 is SGHAT and CDR2 FQNNGV. Trimming stripped 7 bases from V and 6 bases from J, with 12 bases between. Here the CDR3 DNA reads TGTGCCAGCACCTCCTCAGGGCATGGCTACACCTTC. It codes for CASTSSGHGYTF.

V and J are TRBV29-1 and TRBJ1-1, with 9 bases matching TRBD1. Germline CDR1 and CDR2: SQVTM and ANQGSEA. Trimming took 6 bases from V and 5 from J; bases not matched to a gene: 4. This CDR3 region has 12 residues. CDR3 loop: CSVGQGRTEAFF. The CDR3 bases are TGCAGCGTCGGACAGGGGAGGACTGAAGCTTTCTTT. Together with reference TRBV29-1 and TRBJ1-1, the CDR3 gives the full variable domain: SAVISQKPSRDICQRGTSLTIQCQVDSQVTMMFWYRQQPGQSLTLIATANQGSEATYESGFVIDKFPISRPNLTFSTLTVSNMSPEDSSIYLCSVGQGRTEAFFGQGTRLTVV.

The V gene is TRBV4-1, the J gene TRBJ2-3; 16 bases align to TRBD2. J gave up 8 bases and V 0 bases, and 8 bases lay outside the gene matches. Looked up from germline, CDR1 is MGHRA and CDR2 is YSYEKL. CDR3 size: 18 residues. The CDR3 coding sequence is TGCGCCAGCAGCCAAGATAGGCCGGGACTAGCGGGGGGGCTTACGCAGTATTTT. Translated: CASSQDRPGLAGGLTQYF.

V is TRBV5-6 and J is TRBJ1-5; 7 bases match TRBD1. The CDR3 extends over 14 amino acids. V was clipped by 4 bases and J by 6 bases; unmatched bases: 7. Germline lookup yields CDR1 SGHDT and CDR2 YYEEEE. CDR3: CASSAGGLGQPQHF. The CDR3 DNA is TGTGCCAGCAGCGCAGGGGGGTTAGGTCAGCCCCAGCATTTT. Complete variable domain (other parts from reference TRBV5-6 and TRBJ1-5): DAGVTQSPTHLIKTRGQQVTLRCSPKSGHDTVSWYQQALGQGPQFIFQYYEEEERQRGNFPDRFSGHQFPNYSSELNVNALLLGDSALYLCASSAGGLGQPQHFGDGTRLSIL.

The chain carries TRBV6-1 and TRBJ2-1; 7 nucleotides match TRBD2. V lost 2 bases, J lost 14 bases, and 9 bases stayed unmatched. This CDR3 has 13 residues. Germline lookup yields CDR1 MNHNS and CDR2 SASEGT. CDR3 protein: CASSESGRAYEFF. CDR3 coding DNA: TGTGCCAGCAGTGAAAGTGGGAGGGCCTACGAGTTCTTC.

V and J are TRBV13 and TRBJ2-1; 11 nucleotides agree with TRBD2. This CDR3 is 16 amino acids long. CDR1 PRHDT and CDR2 FYEKMQ come from the germline V gene (reference sequence). The V and J ends lost 5 bases and 7 bases, in that order; junction bases with no gene match: 10. CDR3 nucleotides: TGTGCCAGCAGCAGTCCATTAGCGGGGGGGCAGAATGAGCAGTTCTTC. It codes for CASSSPLAGGQNEQFF.

The chain couples TRBV19 to TRBJ2-3, with TRBD1 matching over 7 bases. The CDR3 consists of 14 residues. V trimming: 10 bases; J trimming: 6 bases; junction bases outside the gene matches: 13. Per germline, CDR1 LNHDA and CDR2 SQIVND (reference sequence). The CDR3 nucleotides are TGTGCCACCCGGGACAGTGACTACTCCGATACGCAGTATTTT. Protein product: CATRDSDYSDTQYF.

The chain combines TRBV6-5 with TRBJ2-7; D gene uncertain. Between the trimmed V and J ends, which lost 3 bases and 5 bases, there was a span of 11 bases. Germline loops: CDR1 MNHEY, CDR2 SVGAGI. CDR3 size: 13 residues. The CDR3 protein is CASSYSLGHEQYF. The CDR3 bases are TGTGCCAGCAGTTATTCCCTTGGGCACGAGCAGTACTTC.

The count of this clone is one. The chain links TRBV9 to TRBJ1-2, with D perhaps TRBD1 (6 bases). Germline CDR1 reads SGDLS; CDR2 reads YYNGEE. V was cut by 0 bases and J by 3 bases, with 12 bases left in between. The CDR3 has 15 amino acids. CDR3 DNA sequence: TGTGCCAGCAGCGTAGCTACCTACAGGGACTATGGCTACACCTTC. Encoded protein: CASSVATYRDYGYTF.

The V call is TRBV15, the J call TRBJ1-1; D unresolved. V was trimmed by 1 base and J by 4 bases, leaving 13 bases between them. The CDR3 has 15 amino acids. Per germline, CDR1 LNHNV and CDR2 YYDKDF (reference sequence). CDR3 sequence: CATSRGVGVGTEAFF. CDR3 in DNA: TGTGCCACCAGCAGAGGGGTCGGGGTGGGCACTGAAGCTTTCTTT.

CDR3 in amino acids: CASSYGRGGYNEQFF. In DNA form, the CDR3 reads TGTGCCAGCAGTTACGGGCGGGGGGGGTACAATGAGCAGTTCTTC. The rearrangement joins TRBV6-5 to TRBJ2-1, with 9 nucleotides matching TRBD2. This CDR3 has 15 residues. Germline-derived CDR1 and CDR2 are MNHEY and SVGAGI. V shed 2 bases, J shed 4 bases, and the junction held 3 bases outside the gene matches.

The chain employs TRBV5-8 and TRBJ1-2, with 7 bases lining up with TRBD1. The CDR3 sequence is 13 residues long. The germline V gene has CDR1 SGHTS and CDR2 YDEGEE. J lost 2 bases, V lost 4 bases, and 2 bases had no gene match. The CDR3 nucleotides read TGTGCCAGCAGCATACAGGGGAACTATGGCTACACCTTC. Its translation: CASSIQGNYGYTF. Combining the CDR3 with reference TRBV5-8 and TRBJ1-2 gives the whole variable domain EAGVTQSPTHLIKTRGQQATLRCSPISGHTSVYWYQQALGLGLQFLLWYDEGEERNRGNFPPRFSGRQFPNYSSELNVNALELEDSALYLCASSIQGNYGYTFGSGTRLTVV.

On this clone: A single base is all that separates this from a far larger clone, so a read error is likely. The gene calls are TRBV5-6 and TRBJ1-1; no firm D call. Germline CDR1 and CDR2: SGHDT and YYEEEE. The CDR3 is made up of 12 amino acids. Trimming shortened V by 3 bases and J by 2 bases, and 5 bases separated the two germline ends. CDR3 DNA: TGTGCCAGCAGCTCCCAAAACACTGAAGCTTTCTTT. Translating gives CASSSQNTEAFF.

The gene calls are TRBV5-6 and TRBJ1-5; 7 bases are a match to TRBD1. With V trimmed by 4 bases and J by 1 base, 2 bases remained unmatched. Germline lookup yields CDR1 SGHDT and CDR2 YYEEEE. The CDR3 extends over 14 amino acids. The CDR3 is CASSPQGSNQPQHF. CDR3 in DNA: TGTGCCAGCAGCCCACAGGGGAGCAATCAGCCCCAGCATTTT.

The rearrangement links TRBV5-6 to TRBJ2-2; possible D gene TRBD1, 5 bases. The CDR3 loop spans 14 amino acids. Trimming removed 1 base from V and 7 bases from J, with 11 bases in between. CDR1 and CDR2 from the germline V gene are SGHDT and YYEEEE. DNA of the CDR3: TGTGCCAGCAGCTTGATAAGGGGTGGCGGGGAGCTGTTTTTT. The encoded protein is CASSLIRGGGELFF.

V usage is TRBV18 and J usage is TRBJ2-3; TRBD1 is a possible D gene (6 bases). This CDR3 has 15 residues. With 3 bases removed from V and 0 bases from J, the gap between germline ends came to 10 bases. CDR1 and CDR2 from the germline V gene are KGHSH and LQKENI. Here the CDR3 reads CASSPRGHSTDTQYF. Here the CDR3 DNA reads TGTGCCAGCTCACCTCGGGGACACAGCACAGATACGCAGTATTTT.

The V call is TRBV5-4, the J call TRBJ2-7; the match to TRBD1 covers 11 bases. The CDR3 is 14 residues long. Germline CDR1 reads SGHNT; CDR2 reads YYREEE (reference sequence). With V trimmed by 4 bases and J by 6 bases, 6 bases remained unmatched. The CDR3 spells CASSGQGASGEQYF. CDR3 in DNA: TGTGCCAGCAGCGGACAGGGGGCTTCGGGCGAGCAGTACTTC.

The rearrangement joins TRBV4-1 to TRBJ2-3, with 10 nucleotides matching TRBD2. This CDR3 spans 18 amino acids. Trimming at V came to 0 bases and at J to 2 bases, leaving 8 bases not matched to a gene. The germline V gene encodes CDR1 MGHRA and CDR2 YSYEKL. The CDR3 loop is CASSQDLAGATPTDTQYF. The DNA of the CDR3 is TGCGCCAGCAGCCAAGATCTAGCGGGGGCGACTCCCACAGATACGCAGTATTTT.

V is TRBV15 and J is TRBJ1-6; TRBD1 matches 10 bases. With V trimmed by 5 bases and J by 7 bases, 5 bases remained unmatched. The V gene's germline CDR1 is LNHNV and CDR2 YYDKDF (reference sequence). The CDR3 runs to 15 residues. For the CDR3, the DNA is TGTGCCACCAGCGGTACGACAGGGGGCAATTCACCCCTCCACTTT. Its protein is CATSGTTGGNSPLHF. Complete variable domain (other parts from reference TRBV15 and TRBJ1-6): DAMVIQNPRYQVTQFGKPVTLSCSQTLNHNVMYWYQQKSSQAPKLLFHYYDKDFNNEADTPDNFQSRRPNTSFCFLDIRSPGLGDTAMYLCATSGTTGGNSPLHFGNGTRLTVT.